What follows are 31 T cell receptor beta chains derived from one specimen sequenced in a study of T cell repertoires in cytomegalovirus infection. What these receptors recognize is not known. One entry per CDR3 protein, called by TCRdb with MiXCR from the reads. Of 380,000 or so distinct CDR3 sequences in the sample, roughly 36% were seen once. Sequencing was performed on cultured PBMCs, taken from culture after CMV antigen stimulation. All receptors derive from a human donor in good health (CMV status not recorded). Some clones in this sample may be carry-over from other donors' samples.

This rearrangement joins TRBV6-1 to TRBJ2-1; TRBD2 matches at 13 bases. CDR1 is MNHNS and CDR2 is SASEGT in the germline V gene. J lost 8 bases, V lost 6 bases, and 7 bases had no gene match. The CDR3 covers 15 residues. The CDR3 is CASRTGTSGKDEQFF. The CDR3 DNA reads TGTGCCAGCAGGACCGGGACTAGCGGGAAGGATGAGCAGTTCTTC.

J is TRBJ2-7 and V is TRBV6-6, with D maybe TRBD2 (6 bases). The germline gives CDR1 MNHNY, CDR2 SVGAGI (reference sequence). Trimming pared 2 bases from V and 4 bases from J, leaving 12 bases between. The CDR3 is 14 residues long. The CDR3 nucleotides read TGTGCCAGCAGTTACGGGTTAGCGGCATACGAGCAGTACTTC. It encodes CASSYGLAAYEQYF.

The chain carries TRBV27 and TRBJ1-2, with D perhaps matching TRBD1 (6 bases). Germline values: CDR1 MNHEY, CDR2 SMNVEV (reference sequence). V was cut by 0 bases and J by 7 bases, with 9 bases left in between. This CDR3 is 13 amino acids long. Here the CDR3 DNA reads TGTGCCAGCAGTTTATCGCGGGGGGCTGGCTACACCTTC. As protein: CASSLSRGAGYTF.

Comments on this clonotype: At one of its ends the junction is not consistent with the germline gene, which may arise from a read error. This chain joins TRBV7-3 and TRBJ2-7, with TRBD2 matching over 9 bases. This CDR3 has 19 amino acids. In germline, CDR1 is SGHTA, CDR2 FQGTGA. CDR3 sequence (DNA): TGTGCCAGCAGCCCCCTCGAGACTAGCGGCCCTATAGCCCCCCTGGAGGCCACCTTC. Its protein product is CASSPLETSGPIAPLEATF.

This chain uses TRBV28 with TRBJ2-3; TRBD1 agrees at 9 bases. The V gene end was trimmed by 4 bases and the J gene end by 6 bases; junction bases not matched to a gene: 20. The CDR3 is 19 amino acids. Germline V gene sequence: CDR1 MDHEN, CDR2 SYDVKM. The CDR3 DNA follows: TGTGCCAGCAGTTCCACAGGGGGCGGTAGCTCAACCGTCCAGGATACGCAGTATTTT. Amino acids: CASSSTGGGSSTVQDTQYF. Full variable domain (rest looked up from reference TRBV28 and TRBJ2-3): DVKVTQSSRYLVKRTGEKVFLECVQDMDHENMFWYRQDPGLGLRLIYFSYDVKMKEKGDIPEGYSVSREKKERFSLILESASTNQTSMYLCASSSTGGGSSTVQDTQYFGPGTRLTVL.

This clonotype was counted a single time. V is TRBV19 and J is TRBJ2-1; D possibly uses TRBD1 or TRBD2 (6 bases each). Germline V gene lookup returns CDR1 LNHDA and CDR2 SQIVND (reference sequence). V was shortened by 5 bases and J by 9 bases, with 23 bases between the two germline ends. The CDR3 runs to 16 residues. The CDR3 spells CASSRAQGLLTVEQFF. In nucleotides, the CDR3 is TGTGCCAGTAGTCGGGCACAGGGACTCCTCACGGTTGAGCAGTTCTTC.

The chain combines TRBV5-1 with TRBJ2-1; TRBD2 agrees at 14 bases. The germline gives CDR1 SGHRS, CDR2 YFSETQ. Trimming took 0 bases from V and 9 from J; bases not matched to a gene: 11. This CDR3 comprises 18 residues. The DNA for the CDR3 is TGCGCCAGCAGCTTGGAAATTGGACTAGCGGGAGGTATCCCTGAGCAGTTCTTC. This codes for CASSLEIGLAGGIPEQFF.

The CDR3: CASSSLGVGYGYTF. The CDR3, as DNA: TGTGCCAGCAGCTCCCTCGGGGTAGGGTATGGCTACACCTTC. The chain carries TRBV7-2 and TRBJ1-2; D unclear. This CDR3 contains 14 residues. V was trimmed by 4 bases and J by 5 bases, leaving 14 bases between them. Germline V gene data show CDR1 as SGHTA and CDR2 as FQGNSA.

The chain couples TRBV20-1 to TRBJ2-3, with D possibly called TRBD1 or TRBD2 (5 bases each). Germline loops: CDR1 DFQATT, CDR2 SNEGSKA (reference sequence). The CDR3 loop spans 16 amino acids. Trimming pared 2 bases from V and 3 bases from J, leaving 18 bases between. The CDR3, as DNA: TGCAGTGCTAGAATTGGCGCGACGGGGCGTACAGATACGCAGTATTTT. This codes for CSARIGATGRTDTQYF.

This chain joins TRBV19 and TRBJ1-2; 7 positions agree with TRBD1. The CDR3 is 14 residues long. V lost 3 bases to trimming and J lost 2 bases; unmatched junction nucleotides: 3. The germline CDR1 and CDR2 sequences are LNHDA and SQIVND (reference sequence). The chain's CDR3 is CASSIRDRNYGYTF. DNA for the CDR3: TGTGCCAGTAGTATTCGGGACAGAAACTATGGCTACACCTTC.

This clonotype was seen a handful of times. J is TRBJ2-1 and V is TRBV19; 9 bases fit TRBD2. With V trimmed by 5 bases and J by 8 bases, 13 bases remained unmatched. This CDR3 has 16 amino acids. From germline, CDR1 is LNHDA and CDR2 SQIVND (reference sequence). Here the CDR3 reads CASSVRSGLALYEQFF. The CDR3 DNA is TGTGCCAGTAGTGTGAGGTCGGGACTAGCTTTGTATGAGCAGTTCTTC. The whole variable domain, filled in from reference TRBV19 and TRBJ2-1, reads DGGITQSPKYLFRKEGQNVTLSCEQNLNHDAMYWYRQDPGQGLRLIYYSQIVNDFQKGDIAEGYSVSREKKESFPLTVTSAQKNPTAFYLCASSVRSGLALYEQFFGPGTRLTVL.

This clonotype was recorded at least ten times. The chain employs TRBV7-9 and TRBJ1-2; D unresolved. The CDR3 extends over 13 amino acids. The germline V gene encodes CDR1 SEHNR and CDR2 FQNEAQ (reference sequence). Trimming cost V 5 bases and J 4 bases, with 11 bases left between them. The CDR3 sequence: CASSRDGLYGYTF. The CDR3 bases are TGTGCCAGCAGCCGTGACGGGCTCTATGGCTACACCTTC.

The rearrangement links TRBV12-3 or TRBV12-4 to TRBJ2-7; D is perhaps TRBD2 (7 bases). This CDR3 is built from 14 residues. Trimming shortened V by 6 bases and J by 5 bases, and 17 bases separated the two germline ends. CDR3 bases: TGTGCCAGCAGCCTAGGGGGGGAGTGGAACGAGCAGTACGTC. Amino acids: CASSLGGEWNEQYV.

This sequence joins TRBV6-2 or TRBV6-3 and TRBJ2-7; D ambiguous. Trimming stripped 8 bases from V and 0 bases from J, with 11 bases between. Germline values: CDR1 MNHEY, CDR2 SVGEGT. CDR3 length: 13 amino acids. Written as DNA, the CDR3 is TGTGCCAGCCGTGTTCTTGGCTCCTACGAGCAGTACTTC. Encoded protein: CASRVLGSYEQYF.

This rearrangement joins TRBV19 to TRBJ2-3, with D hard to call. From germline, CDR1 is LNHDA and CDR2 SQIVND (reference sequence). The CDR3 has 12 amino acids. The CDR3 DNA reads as TGTGCGACGAAGCGCTCCGGAGATACGCAGTATTTT. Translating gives CATKRSGDTQYF. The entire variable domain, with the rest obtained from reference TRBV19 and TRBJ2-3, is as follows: DGGITQSPKYLFRKEGQNVTLSCEQNLNHDAMYWYRQDPGQGLRLIYYSQIVNDFQKGDIAEGYSVSREKKESFPLTVTSAQKNPTAFYLCATKRSGDTQYFGPGTRLTVL.

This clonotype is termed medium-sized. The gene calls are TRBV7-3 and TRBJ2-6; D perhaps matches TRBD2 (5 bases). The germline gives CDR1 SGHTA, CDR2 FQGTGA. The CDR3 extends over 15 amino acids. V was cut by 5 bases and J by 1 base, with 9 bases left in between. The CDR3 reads CASSPSGSGANVLTF. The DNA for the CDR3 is TGTGCCAGCAGCCCATCGGGATCTGGGGCCAACGTCCTGACTTTC.

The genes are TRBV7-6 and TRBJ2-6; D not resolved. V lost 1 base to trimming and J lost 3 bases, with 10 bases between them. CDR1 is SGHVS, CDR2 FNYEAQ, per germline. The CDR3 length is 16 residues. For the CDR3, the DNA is TGTGCCAGCAGCTTAGAGTGGGGAAATGGGGCCAACGTCCTGACTTTC. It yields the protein CASSLEWGNGANVLTF.

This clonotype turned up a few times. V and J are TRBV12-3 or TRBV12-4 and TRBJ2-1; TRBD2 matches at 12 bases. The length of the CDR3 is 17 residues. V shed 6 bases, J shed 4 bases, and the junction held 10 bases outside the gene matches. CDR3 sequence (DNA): TGTGCCAGCAGCCCGGGGACTAGCGGGCCTATTTACAATGAGCAGTTCTTC. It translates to CASSPGTSGPIYNEQFF.

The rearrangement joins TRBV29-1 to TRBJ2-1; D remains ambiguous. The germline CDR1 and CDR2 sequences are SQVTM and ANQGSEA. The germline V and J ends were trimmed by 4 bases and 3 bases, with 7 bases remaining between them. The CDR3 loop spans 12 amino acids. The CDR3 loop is CSVVVRYNEQFF. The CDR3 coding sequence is TGCAGCGTTGTTGTTCGCTACAATGAGCAGTTCTTC.

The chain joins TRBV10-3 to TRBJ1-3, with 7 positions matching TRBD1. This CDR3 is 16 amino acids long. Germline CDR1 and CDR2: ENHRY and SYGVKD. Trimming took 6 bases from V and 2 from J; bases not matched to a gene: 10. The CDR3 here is CAIRNLDRATGNTIYF. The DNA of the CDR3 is TGTGCCATCAGGAACCTCGACAGGGCTACTGGAAACACCATATATTTT.

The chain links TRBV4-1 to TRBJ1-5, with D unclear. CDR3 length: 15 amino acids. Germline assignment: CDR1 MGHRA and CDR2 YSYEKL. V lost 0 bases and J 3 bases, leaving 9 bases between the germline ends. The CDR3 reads CASSQEEAFNQPQHF. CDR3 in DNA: TGCGCCAGCAGCCAAGAAGAGGCCTTCAATCAGCCCCAGCATTTT.

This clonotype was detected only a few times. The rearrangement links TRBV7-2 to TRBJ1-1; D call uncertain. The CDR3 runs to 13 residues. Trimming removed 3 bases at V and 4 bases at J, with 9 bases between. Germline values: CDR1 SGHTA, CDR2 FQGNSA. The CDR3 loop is CASSFAGSTEAFF. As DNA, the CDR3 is TGTGCCAGCAGCTTTGCCGGGAGCACTGAAGCTTTCTTT.

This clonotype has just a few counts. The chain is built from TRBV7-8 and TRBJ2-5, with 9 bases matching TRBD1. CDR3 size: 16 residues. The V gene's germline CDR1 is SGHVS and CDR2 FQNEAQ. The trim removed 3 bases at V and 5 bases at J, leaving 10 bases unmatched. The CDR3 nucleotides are TGTGCCAGCAGCTTTCGGGACAGGGATCCAAGGGAGACCCAGTACTTC. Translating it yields CASSFRDRDPRETQYF.

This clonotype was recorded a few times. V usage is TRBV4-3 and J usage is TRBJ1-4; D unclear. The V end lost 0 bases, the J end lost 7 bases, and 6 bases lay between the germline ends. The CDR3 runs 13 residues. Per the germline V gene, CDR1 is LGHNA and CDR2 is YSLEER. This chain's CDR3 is CASSQEHGEKLFF. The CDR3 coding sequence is TGCGCCAGCAGCCAAGAACACGGTGAAAAACTGTTTTTT.

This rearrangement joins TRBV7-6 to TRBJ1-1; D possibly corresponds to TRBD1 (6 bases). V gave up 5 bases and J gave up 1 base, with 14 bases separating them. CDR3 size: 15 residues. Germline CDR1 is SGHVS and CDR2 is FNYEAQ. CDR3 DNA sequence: TGTGCCAGCAGCCCTAGGGGACACCAGAACACTGAAGCTTTCTTT. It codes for CASSPRGHQNTEAFF.

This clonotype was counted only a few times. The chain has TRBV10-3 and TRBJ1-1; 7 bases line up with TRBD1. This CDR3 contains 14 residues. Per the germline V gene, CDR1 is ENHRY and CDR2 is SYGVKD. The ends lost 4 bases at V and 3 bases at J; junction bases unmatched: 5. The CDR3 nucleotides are TGTGCCATCAGTGTAAATCAGGGGGACACTGAAGCTTTCTTT. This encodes CAISVNQGDTEAFF.

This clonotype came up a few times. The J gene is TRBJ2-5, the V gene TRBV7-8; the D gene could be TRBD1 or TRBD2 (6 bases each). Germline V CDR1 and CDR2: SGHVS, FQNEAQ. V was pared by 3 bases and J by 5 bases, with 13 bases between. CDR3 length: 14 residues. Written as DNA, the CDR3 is TGTGCCAGCAGCTTGGTGTTAGGGGGGGAGACCCAGTACTTC. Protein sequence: CASSLVLGGETQYF. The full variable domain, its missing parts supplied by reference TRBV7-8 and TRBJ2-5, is GAGVSQSPRYKVAKRGQDVALRCDPISGHVSLFWYQQALGQGPEFLTYFQNEAQLDKSGLPSDRFFAERPEGSVSTLKIQRTQQEDSAVYLCASSLVLGGETQYFGPGTRLLVL.

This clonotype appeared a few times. The CDR3 loop reads CASSNPQGTKNIQYF. For the CDR3, the DNA is TGTGCCAGCAGCAATCCACAGGGCACCAAAAACATTCAGTACTTC. The rearrangement uses TRBV7-2 and TRBJ2-4, with D perhaps matching TRBD1 (6 bases). CDR3 length: 15 amino acids. Trimming pared 5 bases from V and 2 bases from J, leaving 13 bases between. Germline CDR1 is SGHTA and CDR2 is FQGNSA.

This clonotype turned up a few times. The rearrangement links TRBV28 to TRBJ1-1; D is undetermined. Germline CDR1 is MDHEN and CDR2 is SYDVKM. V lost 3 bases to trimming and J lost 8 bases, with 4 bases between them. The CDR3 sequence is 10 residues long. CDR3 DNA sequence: TGTGCCAGCAGTTTTGGCGAAGCTTTCTTT. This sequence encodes CASSFGEAFF.

CDR3 nucleotide sequence: TGTGCCAGCAGGAGGACAGGGGCCTACGAGCAGTACTTC. Protein product: CASRRTGAYEQYF. This sequence joins TRBV6-6 and TRBJ2-7; 9 bases agree with TRBD1. CDR1 and CDR2 from the germline V gene are MNHNY and SVGAGI (reference sequence). This CDR3 has 13 amino acids. With 6 bases clipped from V and 2 bases from J, the junction kept 2 bases outside the gene matches.

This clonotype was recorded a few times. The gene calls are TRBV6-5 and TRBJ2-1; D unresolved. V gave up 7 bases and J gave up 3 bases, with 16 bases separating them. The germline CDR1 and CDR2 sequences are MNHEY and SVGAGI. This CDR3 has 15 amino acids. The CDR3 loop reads CASNRWGSGYNEQFF. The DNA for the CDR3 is TGTGCCAGCAATAGATGGGGAAGTGGCTACAATGAGCAGTTCTTC.